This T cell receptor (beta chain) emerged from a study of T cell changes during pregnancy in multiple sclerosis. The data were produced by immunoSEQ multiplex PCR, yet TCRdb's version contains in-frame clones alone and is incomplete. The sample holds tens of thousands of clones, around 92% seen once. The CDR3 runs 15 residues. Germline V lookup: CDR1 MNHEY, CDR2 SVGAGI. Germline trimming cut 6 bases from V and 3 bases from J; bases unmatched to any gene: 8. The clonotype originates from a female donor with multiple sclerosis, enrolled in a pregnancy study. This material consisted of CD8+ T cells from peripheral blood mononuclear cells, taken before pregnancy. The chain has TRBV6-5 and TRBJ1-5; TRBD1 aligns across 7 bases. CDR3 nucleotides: TGTGCCAGCAGCTACAGGGGAGGCGACAATCAGCCCCAGCATTTT. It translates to CASSYRGGDNQPQHF.